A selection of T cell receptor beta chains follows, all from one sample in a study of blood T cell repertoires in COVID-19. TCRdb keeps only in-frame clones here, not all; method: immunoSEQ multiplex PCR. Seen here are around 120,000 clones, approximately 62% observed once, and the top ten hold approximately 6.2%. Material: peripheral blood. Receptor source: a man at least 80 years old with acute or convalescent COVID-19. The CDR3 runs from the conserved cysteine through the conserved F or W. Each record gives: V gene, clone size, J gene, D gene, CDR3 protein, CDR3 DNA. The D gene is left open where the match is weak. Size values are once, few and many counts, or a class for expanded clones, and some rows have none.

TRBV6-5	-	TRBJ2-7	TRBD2	CASSSDSGRSSYEQYF	TGTGCCAGCAGTTCTGATAGCGGGAGGAGCTCCTACGAGCAGTACTTC
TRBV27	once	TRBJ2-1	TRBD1	CASSIPGQGPSSYGQFF	TGTGCCAGCAGCATCCCGGGACAGGGGCCGTCCTCTTACGGGCAGTTCTTC
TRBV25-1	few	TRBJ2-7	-	CASMSPATYEQYF	TGTGCCAGCATGAGCCCCGCAACCTACGAGCAGTACTTC
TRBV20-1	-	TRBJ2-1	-	CSASSGDILNEQFF	TGCAGTGCTAGTTCCGGGGATATCCTCAATGAGCAGTTCTTC
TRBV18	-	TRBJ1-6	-	CASSPDRNSPLHF	TGTGCCAGCTCCCCTGACAGGAATTCACCCCTCCACTTT
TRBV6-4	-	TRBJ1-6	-	CASSETGQSPLHF	TGTGCCAGCAGTGAAACGGGTCAGTCACCCCTCCACTTT
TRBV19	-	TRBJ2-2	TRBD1	CASSAPTGGIGELFF	TGTGCCAGTAGTGCCCCGACAGGGGGTATCGGGGAGCTGTTTTTT
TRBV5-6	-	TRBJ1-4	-	CASSLWGEGEKLFF	TGTGCCAGCAGCTTGTGGGGAGAGGGTGAAAAACTGTTTTTT
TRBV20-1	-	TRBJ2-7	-	CSASHPAGAEQYF	TGCAGTGCTAGTCACCCGGCAGGGGCCGAGCAGTACTTC
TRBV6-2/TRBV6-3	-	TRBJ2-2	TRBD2	CASSAFLGSGRATGELFF	TGTGCCAGCAGTGCCTTCCTCGGGAGCGGGAGGGCCACCGGGGAGCTGTTTTTT
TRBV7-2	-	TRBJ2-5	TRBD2	CASSYRLAGETQYF	TGTGCCAGCAGCTACCGACTAGCGGGAGAGACCCAGTACTTC
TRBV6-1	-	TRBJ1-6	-	CASSEARTLSPLHF	TGTGCCAGCAGTGAAGCGCGAACGCTATCACCCCTCCACTTT
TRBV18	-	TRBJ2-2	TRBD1	CASSPRQGGNTGELFF	TGTGCCAGCTCACCTCGACAGGGGGGGAACACCGGGGAGCTGTTTTTT
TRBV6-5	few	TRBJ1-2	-	CASTSGGGNYGYTF	TGTGCCAGCACCTCGGGGGGGGGTAACTATGGCTACACCTTC
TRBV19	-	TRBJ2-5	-	CASNFANQETQYF	TGTGCCAGTAATTTTGCGAACCAAGAGACCCAGTACTTC
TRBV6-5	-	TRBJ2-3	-	CASRLQGTDTQYF	TGTGCCAGCAGACTACAGGGCACAGATACGCAGTATTTT
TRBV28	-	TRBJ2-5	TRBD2	CASSLTSGRDRETQYF	TGTGCCAGCAGTTTGACCAGCGGGAGGGACCGGGAGACCCAGTACTTC
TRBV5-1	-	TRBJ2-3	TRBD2	CASSLPSGITDTQYF	TGCGCCAGCAGCTTGCCTAGCGGGATCACAGATACGCAGTATTTT
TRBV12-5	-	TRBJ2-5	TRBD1	CASGPDRAKETQYF	TGTGCTAGTGGTCCCGACAGGGCGAAAGAGACCCAGTACTTC
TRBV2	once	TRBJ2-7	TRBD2	CASMNGRVSYEQYF	TGTGCCAGCATGAACGGGAGGGTCTCCTACGAGCAGTACTTC
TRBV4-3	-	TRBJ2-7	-	CASSPGGVSYEQYF	TGCGCCAGCAGCCCCGGAGGGGTCTCCTACGAGCAGTACTTC
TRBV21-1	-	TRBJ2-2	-	CASSKGLRREGEARSTGELFF	TGTGCCAGCAGCAAAGGGCTCCGCCGGGAAGGGGAGGCTCGCAGCACCGGGGAGCTGTTTTTT
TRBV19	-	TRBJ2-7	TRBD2	CASSIGGLAGYYEQYF	TGTGCCAGTAGTATAGGGGGACTAGCGGGCTACTACGAGCAGTACTTC
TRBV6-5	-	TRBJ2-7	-	CASSAGYEQYF	TGTGCCAGCAGCGCGGGGTACGAGCAGTACTTC
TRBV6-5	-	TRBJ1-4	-	CASSSPGDREKLFF	TGTGCCAGCAGTTCCCCAGGGGATCGTGAAAAACTGTTTTTT
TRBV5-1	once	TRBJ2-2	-	CASSLGVGAVTGELFF	TGCGCCAGCAGCTTGGGTGTTGGGGCGGTCACCGGGGAGCTGTTTTTT